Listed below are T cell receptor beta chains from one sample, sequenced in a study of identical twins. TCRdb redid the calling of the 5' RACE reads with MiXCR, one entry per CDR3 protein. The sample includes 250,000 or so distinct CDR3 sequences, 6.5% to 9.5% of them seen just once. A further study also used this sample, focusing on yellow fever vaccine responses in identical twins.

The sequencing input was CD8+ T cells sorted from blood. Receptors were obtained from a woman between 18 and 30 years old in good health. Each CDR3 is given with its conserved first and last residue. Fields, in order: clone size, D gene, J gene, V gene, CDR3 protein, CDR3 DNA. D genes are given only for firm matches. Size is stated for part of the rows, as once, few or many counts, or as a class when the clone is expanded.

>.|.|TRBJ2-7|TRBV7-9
CASSLGPVSYEQYF
TGTGCCAGCAGCTTAGGGCCCGTCTCCTACGAGCAGTACTTC
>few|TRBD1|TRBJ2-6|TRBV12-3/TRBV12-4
CASSHRQGSGANVLTF
TGTGCCAGCAGTCACCGACAGGGCTCTGGGGCCAACGTCCTGACTTTC
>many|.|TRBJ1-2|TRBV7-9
CASSLGSGKNYGYTF
TGTGCCAGCAGCTTAGGGTCGGGGAAAAACTATGGCTACACCTTC
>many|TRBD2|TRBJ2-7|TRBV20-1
CSARLLAGGYEQYF
TGCAGTGCTAGACTCCTAGCGGGAGGTTACGAGCAGTACTTC
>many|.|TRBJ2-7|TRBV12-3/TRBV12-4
CASSFPGLSSYEQYF
TGTGCCAGCAGTTTTCCAGGGCTTTCCTCCTACGAGCAGTACTTC
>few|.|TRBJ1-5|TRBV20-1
CSAIPAPGSNQPQHF
TGCAGTGCTATTCCGGCACCAGGGAGCAATCAGCCCCAGCATTTT
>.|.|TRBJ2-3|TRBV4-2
CASSQGGGREDTQYF
TGTGCCAGCAGCCAAGGCGGGGGCCGGGAAGATACGCAGTATTTT
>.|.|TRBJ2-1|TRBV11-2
CASSYEQGNEQFF
TGTGCCAGCAGCTACGAACAGGGTAATGAGCAGTTCTTC
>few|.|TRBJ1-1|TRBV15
CATSRRGANTEAFF
TGTGCCACCAGCAGACGGGGGGCGAACACTGAAGCTTTCTTT
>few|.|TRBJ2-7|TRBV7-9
CASSKGQTISYEQYF
TGTGCCAGCAGTAAAGGACAGACCATCTCCTACGAGCAGTACTTC
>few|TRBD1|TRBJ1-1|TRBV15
CATSREGQITEAFF
TGTGCCACCAGCAGAGAGGGACAGATCACTGAAGCTTTCTTT
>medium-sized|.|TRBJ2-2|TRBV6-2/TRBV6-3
CASSYSAGTLNTGELFF
TGTGCCAGCAGTTATTCAGCCGGGACTCTGAACACCGGGGAGCTGTTTTTT
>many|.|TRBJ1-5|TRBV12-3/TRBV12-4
CASSLVTGNQPQHF
TGTGCCAGCAGTTTAGTCACGGGCAATCAGCCCCAGCATTTT
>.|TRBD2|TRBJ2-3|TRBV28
CASSPRGGWTDTQYF
TGTGCCAGCAGTCCCCGGGGGGGCTGGACAGATACGCAGTATTTT
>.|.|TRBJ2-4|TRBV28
CASSFAGMSKNIQYF
TGTGCCAGCAGTTTCGCCGGGATGAGCAAAAACATTCAGTACTTC
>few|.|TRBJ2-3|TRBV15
CATSVTGGLRTDTQYF
TGTGCCACCAGCGTAACTGGGGGGTTGAGGACAGATACGCAGTATTTT
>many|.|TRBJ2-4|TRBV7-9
CASSLGGGWDIQYF
TGTGCCAGCAGCTTAGGAGGGGGATGGGACATTCAGTACTTC
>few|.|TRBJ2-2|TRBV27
CASSQIWNTGELFF
TGTGCCAGCAGTCAGATATGGAACACCGGGGAGCTGTTTTTT
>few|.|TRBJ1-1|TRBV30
CAWGQNTEAFF
TGTGCCTGGGGTCAGAACACTGAAGCTTTCTTT
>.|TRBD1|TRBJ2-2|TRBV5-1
CASSSEMDRGNLLGELFF
TGCGCCAGCAGCTCGGAAATGGACAGGGGGAATTTATTAGGGGAGCTGTTTTTT
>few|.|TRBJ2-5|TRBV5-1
CASSSDWRETQYF
TGCGCCAGCAGCTCAGACTGGAGGGAGACCCAGTACTTC
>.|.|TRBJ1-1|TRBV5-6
CASSLWVGQGQMNTEAFF
TGTGCCAGCAGCTTGTGGGTGGGGCAGGGTCAAATGAACACTGAAGCTTTCTTT
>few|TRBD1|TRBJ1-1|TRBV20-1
CGYRGGDTEAFF
TGCGGGTACAGGGGCGGGGACACTGAAGCTTTCTTT
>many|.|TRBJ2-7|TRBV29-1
CSVEDRDSYEQYF
TGCAGCGTTGAAGACAGGGATTCCTACGAGCAGTACTTC
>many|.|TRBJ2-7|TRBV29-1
CSVELQGISYEQYF
TGCAGCGTTGAGTTACAGGGCATCTCCTACGAGCAGTACTTC
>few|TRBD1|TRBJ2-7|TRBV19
CASSLRWDSSYEQYF
TGTGCCAGTAGTCTGCGATGGGACAGCTCCTACGAGCAGTACTTC
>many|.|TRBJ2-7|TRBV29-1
CSALGLGEQYF
TGCAGCGCGCTCGGACTGGGGGAGCAGTACTTC
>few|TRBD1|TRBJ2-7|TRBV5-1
CASSLRTGLEQYF
TGCGCCAGCAGCTTGAGGACAGGGCTCGAGCAGTACTTC
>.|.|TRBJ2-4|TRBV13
CASSLGRSDIRGLAKNIQYF
TGTGCCAGCAGCTTAGGCCGATCCGACATTCGCGGTTTAGCCAAAAACATTCAGTACTTC
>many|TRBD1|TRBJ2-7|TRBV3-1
CASSQQETGSLEQYF
TGTGCCAGCAGCCAACAGGAGACAGGGTCTCTCGAGCAGTACTTC
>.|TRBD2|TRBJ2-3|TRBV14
CASSQRGNTDTQYF
TGTGCCAGCAGCCAGCGGGGGAACACAGATACGCAGTATTTT
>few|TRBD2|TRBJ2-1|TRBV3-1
CASSQDPGLAGGWEQFF
TGTGCCAGCAGCCAAGATCCCGGACTAGCGGGAGGATGGGAGCAGTTCTTC
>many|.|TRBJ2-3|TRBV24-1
CATIGGDTQYF
TGTGCCACCATTGGTGGAGATACGCAGTATTTT
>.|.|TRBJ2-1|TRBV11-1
CASSLKVNTDRLNSYNEQFF
TGTGCCAGCAGCTTAAAGGTCAACACCGACAGGCTTAACTCCTACAATGAGCAGTTCTTC
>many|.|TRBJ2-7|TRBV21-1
CASSKGVPDRDRDYEQYF
TGTGCCAGCAGCAAAGGGGTACCGGACCGGGACAGGGATTACGAGCAGTACTTC
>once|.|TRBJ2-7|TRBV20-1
CSAPHGGQKGEQYF
TGCAGTGCTCCCCACGGGGGACAGAAAGGCGAGCAGTACTTC
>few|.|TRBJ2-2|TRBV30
CAWSVRGIGELFF
TGTGCCTGGAGTGTACGGGGGATCGGGGAGCTGTTTTTT
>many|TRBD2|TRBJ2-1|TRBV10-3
CAITREEGTYNEQFF
TGTGCCATCACCCGGGAGGAGGGGACCTACAATGAGCAGTTCTTC
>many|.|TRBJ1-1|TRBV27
CASSSTTGLATEAFF
TGTGCCAGCAGTTCGACAACAGGGTTGGCCACTGAAGCTTTCTTT
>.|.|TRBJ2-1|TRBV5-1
CASSLFKQGNEQFF
TGCGCCAGCAGCTTATTCAAACAGGGAAATGAGCAGTTCTTC
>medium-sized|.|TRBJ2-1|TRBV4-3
CASSQEGGGNYNEQFF
TGCGCCAGCAGCCAAGAAGGGGGGGGGAATTACAATGAGCAGTTCTTC
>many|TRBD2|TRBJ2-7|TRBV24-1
CATSAGPAGGYEQYF
TGTGCCACCAGTGCCGGACCCGCGGGGGGCTACGAGCAGTACTTC
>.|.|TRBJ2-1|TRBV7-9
CASSLAPGLYNEQFF
TGTGCCAGCAGCTTAGCGCCCGGATTATACAATGAGCAGTTCTTC
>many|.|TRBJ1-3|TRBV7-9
CASSLPLVGNTIYF
TGTGCCAGCAGCTTACCTCTGGTGGGAAACACCATATATTTT
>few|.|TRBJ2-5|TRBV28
CASRQGTRGGETQYF
TGTGCCAGCAGACAGGGAACACGCGGGGGAGAGACCCAGTACTTC
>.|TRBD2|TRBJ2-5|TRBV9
CASSVGSLAGGVAETQYF
TGTGCCAGCAGCGTAGGTAGCCTAGCGGGAGGGGTGGCGGAGACCCAGTACTTC
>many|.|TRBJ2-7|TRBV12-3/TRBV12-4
CASRDMNEQYF
TGTGCCAGCAGGGACATGAACGAGCAGTACTTC
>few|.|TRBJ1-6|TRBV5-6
CASSFHGGGNSPLHF
TGTGCCAGCAGCTTTCACGGGGGTGGTAATTCACCCCTCCACTTT
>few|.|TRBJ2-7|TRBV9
CASSVGSASEQYF
TGTGCCAGCAGCGTAGGCTCGGCCTCCGAGCAGTACTTC
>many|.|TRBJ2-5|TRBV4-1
CASSLEPMSEAGETQYF
TGCGCCAGCAGCCTGGAGCCAATGTCTGAGGCGGGGGAGACCCAGTACTTC
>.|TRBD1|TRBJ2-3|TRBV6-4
CASSDSGTGGTDTQYF
TGTGCCAGCAGTGACTCCGGGACAGGGGGCACAGATACGCAGTATTTT
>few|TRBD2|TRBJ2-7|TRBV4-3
CASSQDRDYSSYEQYF
TGCGCCAGCAGCCAAGACCGGGACTACAGCTCCTACGAGCAGTACTTC
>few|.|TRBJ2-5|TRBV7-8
CASSRETQYF
TGTGCCAGCAGCCGAGAGACCCAGTACTTC
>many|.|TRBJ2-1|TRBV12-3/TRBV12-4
CASRPGRSYNEQFF
TGTGCCAGCAGGCCGGGACGCTCCTACAATGAGCAGTTCTTC